Here is one TCR beta chain with its context. The antigen remains undetermined. The germline V gene encodes CDR1 SGHRS and CDR2 YFSETQ. This CDR3 is built from 13 residues. The ends lost 3 bases at V and 4 bases at J; junction bases unmatched: 3. The data are from a study of T cell responses to AZD1222 COVID-19 vaccine. Study summary: Second-dose groups at about 4 or about 12 weeks were pooled.

Findings and caveats of the study: Donors were mostly white British, more females; clonal diversity possibly underestimated.

TCRdb's table, derived via immunoSEQ multiplex PCR, lists solely in-frame clones and lacks some. Here the sample spans approximately 150,000 clones, over 90% being singletons. Sample: peripheral blood, taken on day 0 of AZD1222 vaccination. The chain uses TRBV5-1 and TRBJ2-5; 7 bases match TRBD1. This TCR was recovered from an adult in good health. The CDR3 sequence: CASSSGGRETQYF. The CDR3 DNA reads TGCGCCAGCAGCTCAGGGGGACGAGAGACCCAGTACTTC.